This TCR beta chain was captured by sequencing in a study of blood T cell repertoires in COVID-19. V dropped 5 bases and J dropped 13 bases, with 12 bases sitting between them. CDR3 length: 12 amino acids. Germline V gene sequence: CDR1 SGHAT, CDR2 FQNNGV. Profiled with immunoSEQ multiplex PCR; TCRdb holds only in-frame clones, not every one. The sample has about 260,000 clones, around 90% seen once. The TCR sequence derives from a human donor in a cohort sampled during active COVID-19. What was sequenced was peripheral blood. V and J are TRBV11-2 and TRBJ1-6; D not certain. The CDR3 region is CASSNPPRPLHF. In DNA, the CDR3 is TGTGCCAGCAGCAACCCCCCCCGGCCCCTCCACTTT.